This TCR beta chain was retrieved from a study of Graves' ophthalmopathy and Graves' hyperthyroidism. Background on the study: No treatment had been given when peripheral blood was collected at initial diagnosis.

The authors isolated PBMCs from around 10 ml of fresh peripheral blood. Study results and caveats: The model forecast ophthalmopathy progression, reaching around 66% sensitivity and 72% to 80% specificity.

Trimming left V 3 bases short and J 5 bases short, with 10 bases between. Germline V lookup: CDR1 SQVTM, CDR2 ANQGSEA. The length of the CDR3 is 12 residues. This clonotype was counted ten times or more. Its antigen remains unknown. The study amplified TCR beta CDR3 regions using RNA transcripts. HTBI primers were employed in first-round RT-PCR, then a second-round multiplex PCR followed. TCRdb processed the multiplex PCR reads anew with MiXCR; each CDR3 protein has one entry. The sample has 300,000 to 400,000 distinct CDR3 sequences; roughly 15% are singletons. Sequenced material: peripheral blood. The rearrangement links TRBV29-1 to TRBJ2-5; D possibly corresponds to TRBD1 (6 bases). This TCR was recovered from an adult man with Graves' ophthalmopathy. The CDR3: CSVDGQKETQYF. The CDR3 DNA reads as TGCAGCGTTGACGGACAGAAGGAGACCCAGTACTTC.